Given below is one T cell receptor beta chain in context. Its target is unknown. Assay: immunoSEQ multiplex PCR; the TCRdb copy retains only in-frame clones and omits some. The table records 120,000 or so clones, less than 95% of them present only once. This entry belongs to a study of T cell responses to AZD1222 COVID-19 vaccine. Germline V lookup: CDR1 MDHEN, CDR2 SYDVKM. The CDR3 has 14 amino acids. Between the trimmed V and J ends, which lost 0 bases and 2 bases, there was a span of 8 bases. Regarding the study as a whole: When two AZD1222 doses had been given, Spike-specific TCR breadth and depth rose.

Sequenced here: peripheral blood, sampled on day 0 of AZD1222 vaccination. J is TRBJ2-7 and V is TRBV28; D call uncertain. The origin of this receptor is an adult in good health. CDR3 in amino acids: CASSLWGSTYEQYF. DNA for the CDR3: TGTGCCAGCAGTTTATGGGGCAGTACCTACGAGCAGTACTTC.